This is a list of T cell receptor beta chains from one sample in a study of T cell changes during pregnancy in multiple sclerosis. The method was immunoSEQ multiplex PCR; TCRdb's version includes in-frame clones alone and lacks a portion of them. The repertoire consists of about 40,000 clones, with roughly 90% occurring once and the leading ten covering about 0.53%. This sample comprised CD4+ T cells from peripheral blood mononuclear cells, obtained before pregnancy. These receptors all come from a female donor with multiple sclerosis, enrolled in a pregnancy study. The CDR3 runs from the conserved cysteine through the conserved F or W. Fields, in order: clone size, CDR3 length, D gene, V gene, J gene, CDR3 DNA, CDR3 protein. A D gene is named only where the DNA matches it firmly. Rows give clone size only sometimes, using once, few, many, or a class for an expanded clone.

size: -
length: 13
D: -
V: TRBV12-5
J: TRBJ1-5
DNA: TGTGCTAGTGGTTTTAGAGCTAATCAGCCCCAGCATTTT
CDR3: CASGFRANQPQHF

size: -
length: 19
D: TRBD2
V: TRBV15
J: TRBJ2-7
DNA: TGTGCCACCAGCAGAGATCTAGCAACTAGCGGGGGGATTCTCTACGAGCAGTACTTC
CDR3: CATSRDLATSGGILYEQYF

size: -
length: 14
D: -
V: TRBV11-2
J: TRBJ2-1
DNA: TGTGCCAGCAGCTCGGTGGGTAGCGTCAATGAGCAGTTCTTC
CDR3: CASSSVGSVNEQFF

size: once
length: 14
D: -
V: TRBV5-6
J: TRBJ1-3
DNA: TGTGCCAGCAGCTCCAGTGGAGGGAGAAACACCATATATTTT
CDR3: CASSSSGGRNTIYF

size: -
length: 13
D: TRBD1
V: TRBV19
J: TRBJ1-1
DNA: TGTGCCAGTAGTATGCGGGACAGCACGAAAGCTTTCTTT
CDR3: CASSMRDSTKAFF

size: once
length: 17
D: -
V: TRBV9
J: TRBJ1-4
DNA: TGTGCCAGCAGCGTAGGAGGTTGGGGGCCGCTCAATGAAAAACTGTTTTTT
CDR3: CASSVGGWGPLNEKLFF

size: -
length: 14
D: -
V: TRBV6-5
J: TRBJ2-7
DNA: TGTGCCAGCAGTTACGGAGGGGTTTCCTACGAGCAGTACTTC
CDR3: CASSYGGVSYEQYF

size: -
length: 16
D: -
V: TRBV27
J: TRBJ1-5
DNA: TGTGCCAGCAGCCAAAAACGGGGGTCCCTAGGTCAGCCCCAGCATTTT
CDR3: CASSQKRGSLGQPQHF

size: once
length: 13
D: -
V: TRBV10-3
J: TRBJ1-2
DNA: TGTGCCATCCTCGCAGGGGCAAGGTATGGCTACACCTTC
CDR3: CAILAGARYGYTF

size: -
length: 15
D: -
V: TRBV4-2
J: TRBJ1-1
DNA: TGTGCCAGCAGCCCGTCCACGGGGGTGAACACTGAAGCTTTCTTT
CDR3: CASSPSTGVNTEAFF

size: -
length: 15
D: -
V: TRBV9
J: TRBJ2-1
DNA: TGTGCCAGCAGTGAAACAGGGTCGGCCTACAATGAGCAGTTCTTC
CDR3: CASSETGSAYNEQFF

size: -
length: 14
D: TRBD1
V: TRBV29-1
J: TRBJ1-1
DNA: TGCAGCGCCTGGACAGGGGGCTTGGACACTGAAGCTTTCTTT
CDR3: CSAWTGGLDTEAFF

size: -
length: 14
D: -
V: TRBV6-6
J: TRBJ2-5
DNA: TGTGCCAGCAGTTACTCAGGACAACAAGAGACCCAGTACTTC
CDR3: CASSYSGQQETQYF

size: few
length: 14
D: -
V: TRBV5-5
J: TRBJ1-1
DNA: TGTGCCAGCAGCCAACTCGCGGTTTCCACTGAAGCTTTCTTT
CDR3: CASSQLAVSTEAFF

size: -
length: 17
D: -
V: TRBV6-1
J: TRBJ1-6
DNA: TGTGCCAGCAGTGAAGCGTCGCGGGATACCTCCAATTCACCCCTCCACTTT
CDR3: CASSEASRDTSNSPLHF

size: -
length: 16
D: TRBD1
V: TRBV6-6
J: TRBJ1-1
DNA: TGTGCCAGCAAAGGTGATCCGGGACAGGGGCACACTGAAGCTTTCTTT
CDR3: CASKGDPGQGHTEAFF

size: -
length: 17
D: TRBD1
V: TRBV2
J: TRBJ1-6
DNA: TGTGCCAGCAGGTTCAACTTAGGACAGGGAACTGATTCACCCCTCCACTTT
CDR3: CASRFNLGQGTDSPLHF

size: -
length: 13
D: TRBD1
V: TRBV10-3
J: TRBJ2-1
DNA: TGTGCCATCAAACAGGGGATCGGCAATGAGCAGTTCTTC
CDR3: CAIKQGIGNEQFF

size: -
length: 15
D: -
V: TRBV2
J: TRBJ2-1
DNA: TGTGCCAGCAGTGCCTTGGGGCTGTTATACAATGAGCAGTTCTTC
CDR3: CASSALGLLYNEQFF

size: once
length: 13
D: -
V: TRBV30
J: TRBJ1-4
DNA: TGTGCCTGGAGTGTACAGGCAAGGGAAAAACTGTTTTTT
CDR3: CAWSVQAREKLFF

size: -
length: 15
D: -
V: TRBV4-2
J: TRBJ2-5
DNA: TGTGCCAGCAGCCAAGATCCGAGTAACCAAGAGACCCAGTACTTC
CDR3: CASSQDPSNQETQYF

size: -
length: 15
D: TRBD2
V: TRBV5-1
J: TRBJ2-5
DNA: TGCGCCAGCCAAGCCGTGGGGGGGTCTTGGGAGACCCAGTACTTC
CDR3: CASQAVGGSWETQYF

size: -
length: 13
D: -
V: TRBV15
J: TRBJ1-5
DNA: TGTGCCACCAGCGTACAGGGTGGTCAGCCCCAGCATTTT
CDR3: CATSVQGGQPQHF

size: few
length: 15
D: TRBD1
V: TRBV4-3
J: TRBJ1-4
DNA: TGCGCCAGCAGCCAAGTACAGGGGTGGAGTGAAAAACTGTTTTTT
CDR3: CASSQVQGWSEKLFF

size: -
length: 17
D: TRBD2
V: TRBV5-1
J: TRBJ2-1
DNA: TGCGCCAGCAGCTTGGACCTACTAGCGGGGGGGTCCCATGAGCAGTTCTTC
CDR3: CASSLDLLAGGSHEQFF

size: few
length: 15
D: TRBD2
V: TRBV10-1
J: TRBJ2-1
DNA: TGCGCCAGCAGTGAGAGGTTGCGGGGGTACAATGAGCAGTTCTTC
CDR3: CASSERLRGYNEQFF

size: -
length: 16
D: TRBD2
V: TRBV4-3
J: TRBJ2-1
DNA: TGCGCCAGCAGCCGATTCACTAGCGGGGGGTACAATGAGCAGTTCTTC
CDR3: CASSRFTSGGYNEQFF

size: -
length: 14
D: -
V: TRBV5-8
J: TRBJ2-3
DNA: TGTGCCAGCAGCTTTGACAGCTACACAGATACGCAGTATTTT
CDR3: CASSFDSYTDTQYF

size: -
length: 17
D: TRBD1
V: TRBV11-2
J: TRBJ2-7
DNA: TGTGCCAGCAGCTACCGACCCGGGGACAGGGGGCCAATATCACAGTACTTC
CDR3: CASSYRPGDRGPISQYF

size: -
length: 16
D: TRBD1
V: TRBV18
J: TRBJ2-5
DNA: TGTGCCAGCTCACCGGCGGCGCAGGGGGCGAGGGAGACCCAGTACTTC
CDR3: CASSPAAQGARETQYF

size: -
length: 13
D: -
V: TRBV4-3
J: TRBJ1-5
DNA: TGCGCCAGCAGCCAAGAGCTAAATCAGCCCCAGCATTTT
CDR3: CASSQELNQPQHF

size: -
length: 15
D: TRBD1
V: TRBV5-1
J: TRBJ2-3
DNA: TGCGCCAGCAGCTCTAAATTACAGGGGACAGATACGCAGTATTTT
CDR3: CASSSKLQGTDTQYF

size: -
length: 15
D: -
V: TRBV7-9
J: TRBJ2-1
DNA: TGTGCCAGCAGCGTAGGGGCGGGGTGGGACAATGAGCAGTTCTTC
CDR3: CASSVGAGWDNEQFF

size: -
length: 14
D: TRBD1
V: TRBV5-5
J: TRBJ1-5
DNA: TGTGCCAGCAGCTTGGGACAGGGAGTCCAGCCCCAGCATTTT
CDR3: CASSLGQGVQPQHF

size: -
length: 12
D: -
V: TRBV18
J: TRBJ2-3
DNA: TGTGCCAGCTCACCGGAGGGAGATACGCAGTATTTT
CDR3: CASSPEGDTQYF

size: -
length: 14
D: -
V: TRBV2
J: TRBJ1-6
DNA: TGTGCCAGCAGGATTCGGGGAGACGGATCACCCCTCCACTTT
CDR3: CASRIRGDGSPLHF

size: -
length: 15
D: TRBD2
V: TRBV30
J: TRBJ2-1
DNA: TGTGCCTGGAGTACATTCGGGGGGAATTACAATGAGCAGTTCTTC
CDR3: CAWSTFGGNYNEQFF

size: -
length: 13
D: -
V: TRBV6-1
J: TRBJ2-2
DNA: TGTGCCAGCAGTGAGGAGAGAACCGGGGAGCTGTTTTTT
CDR3: CASSEERTGELFF

size: -
length: 12
D: -
V: TRBV29-1
J: TRBJ1-1
DNA: TGCAGCGTTGGGGAGGGGGTCACTGAAGCTTTCTTT
CDR3: CSVGEGVTEAFF

size: -
length: 17
D: -
V: TRBV4-3
J: TRBJ1-1
DNA: TGCGCCAGCAGCCAAGTTCTGCCGGGTGGAGGGGACACTGAAGCTTTCTTT
CDR3: CASSQVLPGGGDTEAFF

size: -
length: 16
D: -
V: TRBV7-2
J: TRBJ2-1
DNA: TGTGCCAGCAGCTACGGACCGGGAACTGGCTACAATGAGCAGTTCTTC
CDR3: CASSYGPGTGYNEQFF

size: -
length: 14
D: -
V: TRBV4-3
J: TRBJ1-4
DNA: TGCGCCAGCAGCCGCCCCGGGGGGGGAGAAAAACTGTTTTTT
CDR3: CASSRPGGGEKLFF

size: -
length: 13
D: -
V: TRBV29-1
J: TRBJ1-2
DNA: TGCAGCGTTGAAGCTAGGCTGGCCGCGGGCTACACCTTC
CDR3: CSVEARLAAGYTF

size: -
length: 10
D: TRBD1
V: TRBV2
J: TRBJ1-1
DNA: TGCAGGGACAGGGTTACTGAAGCTTTCTTT
CDR3: CRDRVTEAFF

size: few
length: 17
D: -
V: TRBV21-1
J: TRBJ1-5
DNA: TGTGCCAGCAGCAAAGGGGACAAAGACAGCCTCAATCAGCCCCAGCATTTT
CDR3: CASSKGDKDSLNQPQHF

size: -
length: 15
D: -
V: TRBV5-4
J: TRBJ1-2
DNA: TGTGCCAGCAGCTGGGGGGGCAGTTTGAACTATGGCTACACCTTC
CDR3: CASSWGGSLNYGYTF

size: -
length: 15
D: -
V: TRBV5-8
J: TRBJ2-1
DNA: TGTGCCAGCAGCTTAAGCGGGCGGGGTGGGGATGAGCAGTTCTTC
CDR3: CASSLSGRGGDEQFF

size: -
length: 14
D: -
V: TRBV5-1
J: TRBJ2-6
DNA: TGCGCCAGCAGCTTACGAGCTGGGGCCAACGTCCTGACTTTC
CDR3: CASSLRAGANVLTF

size: -
length: 13
D: TRBD1
V: TRBV30
J: TRBJ2-7
DNA: TGTGCCTGGAGCCGGGACAGTACCCACGAGCAGTACTTC
CDR3: CAWSRDSTHEQYF

size: -
length: 18
D: -
V: TRBV6-1
J: TRBJ2-1
DNA: TGTGCCAGCAGTGAGAACGGTCTCCGCAGACATACCTACAATGAGCAGTTCTTC
CDR3: CASSENGLRRHTYNEQFF

size: -
length: 15
D: TRBD2
V: TRBV7-9
J: TRBJ2-1
DNA: TGTGCCAGCAGCTTAGGGCGGGGGGCTTACAATGAGCAGTTCTTC
CDR3: CASSLGRGAYNEQFF

size: -
length: 15
D: -
V: TRBV4-1
J: TRBJ2-2
DNA: TGCGCCAGCAGCCTAGTAGGGGCTAACACCGGGGAGCTGTTTTTT
CDR3: CASSLVGANTGELFF

size: -
length: 18
D: TRBD2
V: TRBV13
J: TRBJ2-3
DNA: TGTGCCAGCAGCCAATCCACACTAGCGGGGGGGCCGGGGGATACGCAGTATTTT
CDR3: CASSQSTLAGGPGDTQYF

size: -
length: 16
D: TRBD1
V: TRBV5-4
J: TRBJ2-5
DNA: TGTGCCAGCAGCGTAGACTCCGGGACAGGGCAAGAGACCCAGTACTTC
CDR3: CASSVDSGTGQETQYF

size: -
length: 14
D: TRBD1
V: TRBV7-9
J: TRBJ1-3
DNA: TGTGCCAGCAGCTTCGGACAGGGTGTAGACACCATATATTTT
CDR3: CASSFGQGVDTIYF

size: -
length: 14
D: TRBD1
V: TRBV28
J: TRBJ1-2
DNA: TGTGCCAGTCGAATGTCCGGACAGGACTATGGCTACACCTTC
CDR3: CASRMSGQDYGYTF

size: -
length: 15
D: TRBD2
V: TRBV7-3
J: TRBJ2-3
DNA: TGTGCCAGCAGCCCTAGCGGGGGGACCACAGATACGCAGTATTTT
CDR3: CASSPSGGTTDTQYF

size: -
length: 15
D: TRBD1
V: TRBV4-3
J: TRBJ2-5
DNA: TGCGCCAGCAGCCAAGATCAGGGACAGGGGCTTGAGCAGTACTTC
CDR3: CASSQDQGQGLEQYF